Below are 31 T cell receptor beta chains sequenced from a single sample in a study of CD8+ T cells in alopecia areata. Reverse transcription of extracted RNA yielded cDNA, which provided the sequencing template. Generated by immunoSEQ multiplex PCR, the TCRdb table keeps only in-frame clones and is missing some. The sample has around 200,000 clones, more than 55% seen once; the top ten hold 0.69%. The treatment was: oral pan-JAK inhibitor, 5-10 mg twice daily. This specimen was CD4+ T cells sorted from blood, taken at week 4, from a patient treated with tofacitinib. These receptor sequences come from a human donor with alopecia areata.

The chain couples TRBV25-1 to TRBJ2-3, with D unresolved. The V end lost 6 bases, the J end lost 0 bases, and 7 bases lay between the germline ends. The CDR3 extends over 13 amino acids. The germline V gene has CDR1 MGHDK and CDR2 SYGVNS. DNA of the CDR3: TGTGCCAGCAGACGACCAAGCACAGATACGCAGTATTTT. Amino acids: CASRRPSTDTQYF.

This clone was counted only a few times. The CDR3 protein is CSVRGTSVGNEQFF. The DNA of the CDR3 is TGCAGCGTTAGGGGGACTTCCGTGGGGAATGAGCAGTTCTTC. The chain has TRBV29-1 and TRBJ2-1, with D possibly being TRBD1 or TRBD2 (6 bases each). V was cut by 5 bases and J by 7 bases, with 18 bases left in between. The germline V gene has CDR1 SQVTM and CDR2 ANQGSEA. This CDR3 comprises 14 residues.

The table lists this clone with a few counts. The DNA of the CDR3 is TGTGCCAGCAGTTACTCGGCTAGCGGGGAAACAGATACGCAGTATTTT. Translated: CASSYSASGETDTQYF. The V call is TRBV6-5, the J call TRBJ2-3; 9 bases agree with TRBD2. Trimming removed 0 bases from V and 3 bases from J; junction bases left unmatched: 4. The CDR3 loop spans 16 amino acids. Germline assignment: CDR1 MNHEY and CDR2 SVGAGI.

J is TRBJ2-7 and V is TRBV9; D may match TRBD1 or TRBD2 (6 bases each). There are 15 residues in the CDR3. V lost 4 bases, J lost 6 bases, and 20 bases lay in between. CDR1 is SGDLS and CDR2 is YYNGEE in the germline V gene. The CDR3 DNA is TGTGCCAGCAGCCCCCTTCAGGGGAGGTCAGCCGAGCAGTACTTC. Translated, it gives CASSPLQGRSAEQYF.

The V gene is TRBV30, the J gene TRBJ1-2; D possibly corresponds to TRBD1 (5 bases). Trimming took off 2 bases at V and 2 bases at J, with 15 bases between the two ends. This CDR3 spans 15 amino acids. Germline-derived CDR1 and CDR2 are GTSNPN and SVGIG (reference sequence). The CDR3 loop reads CAWSSRVKVNYGYTF. CDR3 nucleotides: TGTGCCTGGAGTTCCAGGGTCAAGGTCAACTATGGCTACACCTTC.

The chain carries TRBV20-1 and TRBJ2-3; D is unclear. The CDR3 runs to 9 residues. Germline-derived CDR1 and CDR2 are DFQATT and SNEGSKA (reference sequence). CDR3 amino acids: CRPPAGQYF. As DNA, the CDR3 is TGCAGGCCCCCGGCTGGGCAGTATTTT.

The V gene is TRBV6-5, the J gene TRBJ2-1; the D is unclear. From germline, CDR1 is MNHEY and CDR2 SVGAGI. V was clipped by 6 bases and J by 4 bases, with 7 bases between them. CDR3 length: 12 amino acids. Here the CDR3 DNA reads TGTGCCAGCAGGGGCTGGTACAATGAGCAGTTCTTC. As protein: CASRGWYNEQFF.

The rearrangement uses TRBV7-9 and TRBJ2-1; D may match TRBD1 or TRBD2 (5 bases each). V was trimmed by 5 bases and J by 4 bases, leaving 18 bases between them. The CDR3 contains 16 residues. Germline V gene sequence: CDR1 SEHNR, CDR2 FQNEAQ (reference sequence). CDR3 amino acids: CASSPEDKGGYNEQFF. CDR3 coding DNA: TGTGCCAGCAGCCCCGAGGACAAGGGCGGGTACAATGAGCAGTTCTTC.

The chain links TRBV27 to TRBJ2-7; no firm D call. The CDR3 is 14 amino acids. The V end was cut by 5 bases, the J end by 0 bases, with 11 bases between. The germline CDR1 and CDR2 sequences are MNHEY and SMNVEV (reference sequence). The chain's CDR3 is CASSLGSYSYEQYF. The CDR3, as DNA: TGTGCCAGCAGTCTAGGGTCCTACTCCTACGAGCAGTACTTC.

This sequence joins TRBV29-1 and TRBJ2-3, with 12 bases aligning to TRBD2. This CDR3 contains 14 residues. The V and J ends lost 7 bases and 7 bases, in that order; junction bases with no gene match: 9. CDR1 and CDR2 from the germline V gene are SQVTM and ANQGSEA. The CDR3 DNA reads TGCAGCGCATTACTAGCGGGAGGATCCAATACGCAGTATTTT. This codes for CSALLAGGSNTQYF.

The rearrangement links TRBV30 to TRBJ2-4; D call uncertain. The CDR3 has 15 residues. Trimming took off 1 base at V and 1 base at J, with 11 bases between the two ends. Germline V gene sequence: CDR1 GTSNPN, CDR2 SVGIG (reference sequence). As DNA, the CDR3 is TGTGCCTGGAGTGGAGGTGGGTCGGCCAAAAACATTCAGTACTTC. It is translated as CAWSGGGSAKNIQYF.

This chain links TRBV29-1 with TRBJ1-1, with D possibly being TRBD1 (5 bases). The CDR3 is 10 residues long. V lost 6 bases, J lost 6 bases, and 8 bases lay in between. CDR1 and CDR2 from the germline V gene are SQVTM and ANQGSEA. The CDR3 reads CSVQTAEAFF. CDR3 in DNA: TGCAGCGTACAGACAGCTGAAGCTTTCTTT.

V gene TRBV30 combines with J gene TRBJ1-4; D might be TRBD1 (6 bases). The CDR3 totals 17 residues. V was shortened by 0 bases and J by 0 bases, with 14 bases between the two germline ends. Germline V lookup: CDR1 GTSNPN, CDR2 SVGIG (reference sequence). The CDR3 DNA sequence: TGTGCCTGGAGTGTCGGAGTAGGGGGGGCAACTAATGAAAAACTGTTTTTT. Translating it yields CAWSVGVGGATNEKLFF.

The V gene is TRBV5-5, the J gene TRBJ2-4; unclear D gene. Germline loops: CDR1 SGHKS, CDR2 YYEKEE (reference sequence). V shed 2 bases and J shed 1 base, with 13 bases lying between them. CDR3 length: 16 residues. The CDR3 DNA follows: TGTGCCAGCAGCTTAGGGCAAGGGTTGGCCAAAAACATTCAGTACTTC. It specifies CASSLGQGLAKNIQYF.

This clone was observed a handful of times. The rearrangement uses TRBV28 and TRBJ2-5; no clear D. Germline lookup yields CDR1 MDHEN and CDR2 SYDVKM. The length of the CDR3 is 13 residues. The V end lost 2 bases, the J end lost 0 bases, and 4 bases lay between the germline ends. For the CDR3, the DNA is TGTGCCAGCAGTTTACTCAACCAAGAGACCCAGTACTTC. It specifies CASSLLNQETQYF.

On this clone itself: The same CDR3 also results from other DNA sequences found in this sample. The J gene is TRBJ2-3, the V gene TRBV5-1; D is uncertain. Looked up from germline, CDR1 is SGHRS and CDR2 is YFSETQ. The V end was cut by 6 bases, the J end by 3 bases, with 5 bases between. CDR3 length: 11 residues. Here the CDR3 reads CASTGTDTQYF. For the CDR3, the DNA is TGCGCCAGCACCGGTACAGATACGCAGTATTTT.

The V gene is TRBV5-6, the J gene TRBJ1-2; 8 positions match TRBD1. CDR3 size: 13 residues. Germline V CDR1 and CDR2: SGHDT, YYEEEE. V dropped 6 bases and J dropped 7; count of bases not matched to a gene: 8. The CDR3 DNA sequence: TGTGCCAGCACCCGGCTACAGGGGGTTGGCTACACCTTC. Its translation: CASTRLQGVGYTF. The full variable domain, completed using reference TRBV5-6 and TRBJ1-2, is DAGVTQSPTHLIKTRGQQVTLRCSPKSGHDTVSWYQQALGQGPQFIFQYYEEEERQRGNFPDRFSGHQFPNYSSELNVNALLLGDSALYLCASTRLQGVGYTFGSGTRLTVV.

The V and J genes are TRBV6-1 and TRBJ2-7; D possibly corresponds to TRBD2 (8 bases). CDR3 length: 15 residues. Germline-derived CDR1 and CDR2 are MNHNS and SASEGT. V was shortened by 5 bases and J by 7 bases, with 21 bases between the two germline ends. The CDR3 region has the DNA TGTGCCAGCAGTATTACGGGAGGGGGCCGTGGGGAGCAGTACTTC. This codes for CASSITGGGRGEQYF.

The gene calls are TRBV30 and TRBJ1-1; the D gene is possibly TRBD1 (5 bases). Germline V CDR1 and CDR2: GTSNPN, SVGIG (reference sequence). V lost 0 bases and J 5 bases, leaving 10 bases between the germline ends. This CDR3 region has 13 residues. CDR3 region: CAWSVQEITEAFF. DNA of the CDR3: TGTGCCTGGAGTGTACAGGAGATTACTGAAGCTTTCTTT.

The chain is built from TRBV7-2 and TRBJ2-6, with no clear D. The CDR3 covers 14 residues. Trimming took off 6 bases at V and 0 bases at J, with 6 bases between the two ends. Germline CDR1 SGHTA, CDR2 FQGNSA. The CDR3 region has the DNA TGTGCCAGCAGGAGAGACTCTGGGGCCAACGTCCTGACTTTC. Translation: CASRRDSGANVLTF. The whole variable domain, remainder taken from reference TRBV7-2 and TRBJ2-6, is GAGVSQSPSNKVTEKGKDVELRCDPISGHTALYWYRQSLGQGLEFLIYFQGNSAPDKSGLPSDRFSAERTGGSVSTLTIQRTQQEDSAVYLCASRRDSGANVLTFGAGSRLTVL.

This clone is a singleton in its sample. This chain uses TRBV7-3 with TRBJ2-6; TRBD1 agrees at 7 bases. The CDR3 covers 17 residues. Losses at the gene ends were 0 bases for V and 4 bases for J; bases not matched to a gene: 6. Germline values: CDR1 SGHTA, CDR2 FQGTGA. The CDR3: CASSLTGGASGANVLTF. CDR3 nucleotides: TGTGCCAGCAGCTTAACAGGGGGCGCATCAGGGGCCAACGTCCTGACTTTC.

J is TRBJ2-1 and V is TRBV5-4; the match to TRBD1 covers 7 bases. With 5 bases clipped from V and 3 bases from J, the junction kept 5 bases outside the gene matches. CDR3 length: 14 amino acids. CDR1 SGHNT and CDR2 YYREEE come from the germline V gene (reference sequence). CDR3 loop: CASSLQGYYNEQFF. As DNA, the CDR3 is TGTGCCAGCAGTCTACAGGGGTACTACAATGAGCAGTTCTTC.

This clone has just a few counts. The chain joins TRBV29-1 to TRBJ2-5; D is unclear. The germline gives CDR1 SQVTM, CDR2 ANQGSEA. The CDR3 extends over 14 amino acids. V gave up 4 bases and J gave up 5 bases, with 17 bases separating them. CDR3 residues: CSVAQFNSGETQYF. CDR3 bases: TGCAGCGTTGCACAGTTCAACTCGGGCGAGACCCAGTACTTC.

The rearrangement uses TRBV29-1 and TRBJ2-5; the match to TRBD2 covers 9 bases. The CDR3 is made up of 13 amino acids. The V gene end was trimmed by 5 bases and the J gene end by 2 bases; junction bases not matched to a gene: 3. Germline CDR1 reads SQVTM; CDR2 reads ANQGSEA. Here the CDR3 reads CSVTTSGQETQYF. In nucleotides, the CDR3 is TGCAGCGTTACGACTAGCGGACAAGAGACCCAGTACTTC. The variable domain in full, with the rest retrieved from reference TRBV29-1 and TRBJ2-5, is SAVISQKPSRDICQRGTSLTIQCQVDSQVTMMFWYRQQPGQSLTLIATANQGSEATYESGFVIDKFPISRPNLTFSTLTVSNMSPEDSSIYLCSVTTSGQETQYFGPGTRLLVL.

V and J are TRBV7-2 and TRBJ1-1, with TRBD1 matching 7 bases. Germline V gives CDR1 SGHTA, CDR2 FQGNSA. The CDR3 is 15 residues long. The V gene end was trimmed by 4 bases and the J gene end by 0 bases; junction bases not matched to a gene: 5. Here the CDR3 reads CASSYSGQMNTEAFF. The CDR3 DNA reads TGTGCCAGCAGCTACTCGGGACAGATGAACACTGAAGCTTTCTTT. The entire variable domain, with the rest obtained from reference TRBV7-2 and TRBJ1-1, is as follows: GAGVSQSPSNKVTEKGKDVELRCDPISGHTALYWYRQSLGQGLEFLIYFQGNSAPDKSGLPSDRFSAERTGGSVSTLTIQRTQQEDSAVYLCASSYSGQMNTEAFFGQGTRLTVV.

The rearrangement joins TRBV20-1 to TRBJ1-1, with D possibly matching TRBD1 (5 bases). The germline V gene has CDR1 DFQATT and CDR2 SNEGSKA (reference sequence). V gave up 2 bases and J gave up 9 bases, with 10 bases separating them. CDR3 length equals 11 residues. As DNA, the CDR3 is TGCAGTGCTAGAAAAGGGGATAAAGCTTTCTTT. Encoded protein: CSARKGDKAFF.

The chain has TRBV6-1 and TRBJ2-1; D not certain. V was pared by 8 bases and J by 2 bases, with 7 bases between. This CDR3 is built from 12 residues. The germline V gene has CDR1 MNHNS and CDR2 SASEGT. CDR3 in DNA: TGTGCCAGCGAGCGTACCTACAATGAGCAGTTCTTC. The encoded protein is CASERTYNEQFF.

This clone has more than one count but fewer than ten. This chain links TRBV27 with TRBJ1-2, with D uncertain. The germline V gene encodes CDR1 MNHEY and CDR2 SMNVEV (reference sequence). V lost 0 bases to trimming and J lost 5 bases, with 4 bases between them. The CDR3 loop spans 12 amino acids. CDR3 DNA sequence: TGTGCCAGCAGTTTATCTGGGTATGGCTACACCTTC. Its protein is CASSLSGYGYTF.

The chain has TRBV28 and TRBJ2-7; tentative D call: TRBD1 (6 bases). Germline CDR1 reads MDHEN; CDR2 reads SYDVKM. Trimming left V 6 bases short and J 8 bases short, with 11 bases between. This CDR3 has 11 residues. This CDR3 reads CASRTGLQQYF. CDR3 nucleotides: TGTGCCAGCAGAACAGGGTTGCAGCAGTACTTC.

The rearrangement uses TRBV7-8 and TRBJ2-5; D is possibly TRBD1 or TRBD2 (5 bases each). Trimming stripped 2 bases from V and 0 bases from J, with 13 bases between. The CDR3 runs 16 residues. The germline gives CDR1 SGHVS, CDR2 FQNEAQ. The CDR3 DNA reads as TGTGCCAGCAGCTTATCTATGGGGGAGCACCAAGAGACCCAGTACTTC. Its translation: CASSLSMGEHQETQYF.

The gene calls are TRBV5-1 and TRBJ2-7; 12 bases are shared with TRBD2. With V trimmed by 6 bases and J by 4 bases, 11 bases remained unmatched. Per the germline V gene, CDR1 is SGHRS and CDR2 is YFSETQ. This CDR3 spans 16 amino acids. CDR3 in amino acids: CASTFLAGGHSYEQYF. The DNA of the CDR3 is TGCGCCAGCACCTTTCTAGCGGGAGGGCACTCTTACGAGCAGTACTTC.